This T cell receptor beta chain was documented in a study of T cells after posttransplantation cyclophosphamide (dated by TCRdb to between 2015 and 2016). Turning to the overall study: Using TRB sequencing, the study followed how the T cell repertoire rebuilt after myeloablative bone marrow transplantation with posttransplantation cyclophosphamide given as GVHD prophylaxis. Public TRB sequences were searched against a database of over 3,000 sequences associated with responses to pathogens, tumor antigens, self-antigens and alloantigens. TRA and TRB clonality were tightly correlated in several samples, so subsequent TCR analyses focused on TRB only. Blood from every one of the roughly 33 PTCy patients who had 1-year posttransplant specimens underwent TRB sequencing. Samples from about 32 PTCy-treated patients and 15 to 20 related bone marrow donors of those patients were subjected to antigen receptor sequencing. Up to 3 additional blood samples from 2 to 5.2 years after transplant were also TRB-sequenced in 3 patients, as was pretransplant blood from 4 patients.

Remarks on this clone: What antigen it recognizes has not been identified. Base qualities were left out, and no much larger clone turns up one base away.

Taken from cysteine to phenylalanine, the CDR3 has 12 residues. This entry keeps only the CDR3 DNA: 36 bases, framed from base 1. CDR1 and CDR2, looked up from the germline V gene, are MNHEY and SVGAGI. V loses 0 bases of germline sequence and J loses 10 bases, and the interval between the two ends is 9 bases. Genomic DNA was the input for TRB sequencing, which was run either with the immunoSEQ assay at survey resolution or with the hsTCRB kit. The original methods were these. The immunoSEQ software was used for initial read processing, and the LymphoSeq R package was used for repertoire analyses. Clonality was calculated as 1 minus normalized Shannon entropy, and the Gini coefficient was also calculated for each TRB dataset. Phenotypes of unsorted samples were inferred by mapping TRB sequences from sorted subsets of the recipient or donor onto unsorted samples of the same recipient. As stored in TCRdb, this immuneACCESS dataset retains in-frame rearrangements with V and J assigned. A fraction of the clones does not appear; measured against another copy, unresolved V genes explain less than half of the discrepancy, and the remainder lacks a known reason. The D gene and trimming were derived from the DNA, and the V and J assignments and clone size from that table. This sample gives tens of thousands of clones in total; 90% of them show up just once. The biggest ten clones account for 2% to 2.5% of the sample.

Explained via the paper, the treatment or condition label denotes: high-dose cyclophosphamide on days +3 and +4 as single-agent GVHD prophylaxis. For conditioning, the PTCy patients got busulfan and fludarabine, then a related or unrelated marrow graft, followed by cyclophosphamide on days +3 and +4. The PTCy-treated patients were drawn from a prospective, multi-institutional clinical trial. Mononuclear cells from peripheral blood and bone marrow were separated by Ficoll-Hypaque density centrifugation and then cryopreserved. What the research found in general, with its limitations: At 1-2 months, donor-recipient similarity was low but rose over the first year, and the later blood repertoires were often dominated by donor CD8+ memory clones. The TRB repertoires of T cells infiltrating skin or GI tract showed only limited overlap with the TRB repertoires of T cells in blood. Across roughly 49 patients, TRB clonality was highly associated with recipient CMV seropositivity and CMV reactivation, and PTCy diversity was similar to diversity in CNI/methotrexate controls.

The material sequenced was PBMCs, taken 55 to 70 days after allogeneic stem cell transplant with posttransplant cyclophosphamide. This receptor was obtained from a male patient aged 55 to 69 who received an allogeneic stem cell transplant from a related donor and was CMV-positive. After a transplant, the graft donor may have provided part of the T cells. This chain is built from TRBV6-5 and TRBJ1-1; TRBD1 could be the D gene, as 6 bases match. The DNA is TGTGCCAGCAGTTACTCGCGGGGGGCAGCTTTCTTT. This translates into CASSYSRGAAFF.